This TCR beta chain was captured by sequencing in a study of blood T cell repertoires in COVID-19. Background on the study: Samples taken during acute and convalescent COVID-19 were collected in the United States, Italy and Spain. In each case, the material was cDNA or gDNA derived from T cells, B-cell-depleted T cells, or PBMCs.

As processed by the authors: Estimation of nucleated cell counts relied on the amplification of reference gene primers. Profiling relied on immunoSEQ multiplex PCR, and the TCRdb table lists in-frame clones only, not all of them. From that table come the V and J calls and clone size; the DNA was used to work out D and trimming. The sample has 120,000 to 150,000 clones; approximately 80% are singletons. The CDR3 totals 15 residues. Germline V lookup: CDR1 MNHEY, CDR2 SVGAGI. V lost 0 bases and J lost 5; bases outside the gene matches: 4. This TCR came from a human donor in a cohort sampled during active COVID-19. The material sequenced was peripheral blood. This chain connects TRBV6-5 to TRBJ1-2, with 9 positions matching TRBD1. In DNA, the CDR3 is TGTGCCAGCAGTTACTCGACAGGGGGGTCATATGGCTACACCTTC. This translates into CASSYSTGGSYGYTF.